This passage covers 22 T cell receptor beta chains from one sample sequenced in a study of graft-versus-host responses after intestinal transplantation. TCRdb's table, derived via immunoSEQ multiplex PCR, lists solely in-frame clones and lacks some. The data hold more than 9,500 clones, with more than 85% observed a single time. Sample: PBMCs, taken around 110 days after intestinal transplant. All receptors derive from a human patient who received an intestinal transplant, so some T cells may come from the graft donor.

This sequence joins TRBV15 and TRBJ2-7; TRBD1 aligns across 8 bases. The CDR3 sequence is 15 residues long. CDR1 is LNHNV, CDR2 YYDKDF, per germline (reference sequence). V gave up 1 base and J gave up 3 bases; unmatched junction bases: 5. The CDR3 DNA reads as TGTGCCACCAGCAGAGCTAGGGACAGGAACTACGAGCAGTACTTC. Amino acid sequence: CATSRARDRNYEQYF.

The chain employs TRBV6-1 and TRBJ1-5; 10 bases are shared with TRBD1. This CDR3 region has 13 residues. The V segment lost 5 bases and the J segment 7 bases; nucleotides outside the gene matches: 2. Germline V gene data show CDR1 as MNHNS and CDR2 as SASEGT. DNA for the CDR3: TGTGCCAGCAGTCGGACAGGGGGACAGCCCCAGCATTTT. Translated, it gives CASSRTGGQPQHF.

This chain connects TRBV5-1 to TRBJ2-5, with 12 bases lining up with TRBD1. Trimming removed 4 bases from V and 5 bases from J; junction bases left unmatched: 6. This CDR3 is 15 amino acids long. CDR1 and CDR2 from the germline V gene are SGHRS and YFSETQ. CDR3 sequence (DNA): TGCGCCAGCAGCACCAGGGGACAGGGGGCGGAGACCCAGTACTTC. Translation: CASSTRGQGAETQYF.

CDR3 DNA: TGTGCCAGCAGCATTTCCGGGACTAGCGGCCAAGAGACCCAGTACTTC. Translated, it gives CASSISGTSGQETQYF. This rearrangement joins TRBV11-2 to TRBJ2-5; TRBD2 matches at 11 bases. CDR1 and CDR2 from the germline V gene are SGHAT and FQNNGV. Trimming at V came to 5 bases and at J to 1 base, leaving 6 bases not matched to a gene. The CDR3 runs to 16 residues.

This chain joins TRBV27 and TRBJ2-1, with D unclear. The ends were cut back, 5 bases at V and 0 bases at J, with 11 bases in the middle. Per the germline V gene, CDR1 is MNHEY and CDR2 is SMNVEV (reference sequence). The CDR3 sequence is 15 residues long. As DNA, the CDR3 is TGTGCCAGCAGTCCCAGACTTTCCTCCTACAATGAGCAGTTCTTC. It codes for CASSPRLSSYNEQFF.

This chain joins TRBV7-2 and TRBJ2-5; possibly TRBD2 for D (7 bases). The CDR3 consists of 15 residues. Germline CDR1 and CDR2: SGHTA and FQGNSA. V lost 0 bases, J lost 2 bases, and 10 bases lay in between. CDR3 loop: CASSLAGGGQETQYF. DNA for the CDR3: TGTGCCAGCAGCTTAGCGGGAGGGGGGCAAGAGACCCAGTACTTC.

This chain links TRBV11-2 with TRBJ2-1; D perhaps matches TRBD1 (5 bases). Germline-derived CDR1 and CDR2 are SGHAT and FQNNGV. V lost 3 bases to trimming and J lost 14 bases, with 14 bases between them. The CDR3 length is 12 residues. The DNA of the CDR3 is TGTGCCAGCAGCTTGGACCAGGGCGAGAAGTTCTTC. It encodes CASSLDQGEKFF.

This rearrangement joins TRBV28 to TRBJ1-4; a possible D gene is TRBD1 (5 bases). This CDR3 region has 15 residues. The V and J ends lost 7 bases and 4 bases respectively, with 16 bases between them. Germline V CDR1 and CDR2: MDHEN, SYDVKM. The DNA of the CDR3 is TGTGCCAGCACCCCTGGGGGGGGTGGTAATGAAAAACTGTTTTTT. This encodes CASTPGGGGNEKLFF.

The DNA for the CDR3 is TGTGCCAGCAGTTTAAGGTCCGGGACGGACTATGGCTACACCTTC. Translation gives CASSLRSGTDYGYTF. The rearrangement uses TRBV27 and TRBJ1-2; the D gene is possibly TRBD1 (5 bases). The germline V and J ends were trimmed by 2 bases and 3 bases, with 13 bases remaining between them. CDR3 length: 15 residues. The germline CDR1 and CDR2 sequences are MNHEY and SMNVEV (reference sequence).

The rearrangement uses TRBV6-5 and TRBJ2-7; no clear D gene. This CDR3 region has 13 residues. Between the trimmed V and J ends, which lost 4 bases and 6 bases, there was a span of 13 bases. CDR1 is MNHEY and CDR2 is SVGAGI in the germline V gene. The DNA of the CDR3 is TGTGCCAGCAGTTTTGGGCGTGTAGGCGAGCAGTACTTC. Protein sequence: CASSFGRVGEQYF.

This clone has just a few counts. The J gene is TRBJ2-2, the V gene TRBV7-3; D is tentatively TRBD1 or TRBD2 (6 bases each). Per the germline V gene, CDR1 is SGHTA and CDR2 is FQGTGA. CDR3 size: 15 residues. V was clipped by 2 bases and J by 2 bases, with 9 bases between them. The DNA for the CDR3 is TGTGCCAGCAGCTTATTGGGGGGCAACACCGGGGAGCTGTTTTTT. Translating gives CASSLLGGNTGELFF.

The chain has TRBV9 and TRBJ2-3; D not certain. The ends were cut back, 0 bases at V and 1 base at J, with 6 bases in the middle. The CDR3 has 14 amino acids. The V gene's germline CDR1 is SGDLS and CDR2 YYNGEE. This chain's CDR3 is CASSVETGTDTQYF. In DNA form, the CDR3 reads TGTGCCAGCAGCGTAGAAACAGGCACAGATACGCAGTATTTT.

The chain uses TRBV27 and TRBJ2-5; D is possibly TRBD1 (8 bases). The CDR3 extends over 15 amino acids. Trimming took 6 bases from V and 4 from J, leaving 18 bases between them. Germline V gives CDR1 MNHEY, CDR2 SMNVEV (reference sequence). CDR3 sequence reads: CASSKRDRLGETQYF. For the CDR3, the DNA is TGTGCCAGCAGCAAGCGGGACAGGCTGGGAGAGACCCAGTACTTC.

The chain combines TRBV5-1 with TRBJ2-3; 8 nucleotides match TRBD1. This CDR3 is built from 14 residues. V shed 0 bases, J shed 8 bases, and the junction held 5 bases outside the gene matches. Germline CDR1 SGHRS, CDR2 YFSETQ. For the CDR3, the DNA is TGCGCCAGCAGCTTGGGTGACAGGGGTGGTACGCAGTATTTT. This gives the protein CASSLGDRGGTQYF.

This clone occurred once. The chain carries TRBV18 and TRBJ1-5; 8 nucleotides match TRBD1. Per germline, CDR1 KGHSH and CDR2 LQKENI. The ends lost 2 bases at V and 5 bases at J; junction bases unmatched: 11. The CDR3 loop spans 17 amino acids. The CDR3 nucleotides read TGTGCCAGCTCACCAATGCGTCAGGGGGCGTTCGATCAGCCCCAGCATTTT. Translating it yields CASSPMRQGAFDQPQHF. Complete variable domain (other parts from reference TRBV18 and TRBJ1-5): NAGVMQNPRHLVRRRGQEARLRCSPMKGHSHVYWYRQLPEEGLKFMVYLQKENIIDESGMPKERFSAEFPKEGPSILRIQQVVRGDSAAYFCASSPMRQGAFDQPQHFGDGTRLSIL.

V usage is TRBV5-1 and J usage is TRBJ2-7; TRBD1 aligns across 7 bases. The V gene's germline CDR1 is SGHRS and CDR2 YFSETQ. V lost 1 base, J lost 3 bases, and 7 bases stayed unmatched. This CDR3 region has 15 residues. The CDR3 loop reads CASSLSSPGGYEQYF. As DNA, the CDR3 is TGCGCCAGCAGCTTGTCCTCTCCAGGGGGCTACGAGCAGTACTTC.

The chain is built from TRBV14 and TRBJ2-7; no reliable D call. The V end lost 4 bases, the J end lost 3 bases, and 16 bases lay between the germline ends. CDR1 and CDR2 from the germline V gene are SGHDN and FVKESK. This CDR3 is 15 amino acids long. The CDR3 region is CASSLMDGRNYEQYF. Here the CDR3 DNA reads TGTGCCAGCAGCCTCATGGACGGGCGGAACTACGAGCAGTACTTC. Full variable domain (missing parts from reference TRBV14 and TRBJ2-7): EAGVTQFPSHSVIEKGQTVTLRCDPISGHDNLYWYRRVMGKEIKFLLHFVKESKQDESGMPNNRFLAERTGGTYSTLKVQPAELEDSGVYFCASSLMDGRNYEQYFGPGTRLTVT.

V is TRBV29-1 and J is TRBJ2-5; D tentatively fits TRBD1 or TRBD2 (5 bases each). The CDR3 extends over 15 amino acids. Germline V CDR1 and CDR2: SQVTM, ANQGSEA. Trimming cost V 0 bases and J 7 bases, with 18 bases left between them. The CDR3 reads CSVEDLGTQIGTQYF. The CDR3 DNA reads TGCAGCGTTGAAGATCTCGGGACGCAGATAGGGACCCAGTACTTC. The whole variable domain, filled in from reference TRBV29-1 and TRBJ2-5, reads SAVISQKPSRDICQRGTSLTIQCQVDSQVTMMFWYRQQPGQSLTLIATANQGSEATYESGFVIDKFPISRPNLTFSTLTVSNMSPEDSSIYLCSVEDLGTQIGTQYFGPGTRLLVL.

This chain joins TRBV10-1 and TRBJ2-1; 8 bases fit TRBD2. The junction had 10 bases not matched to a gene; V was cut back by 10 bases and J by 2 bases. Germline assignment: CDR1 WNHNN and CDR2 SYGVQD (reference sequence). CDR3 length equals 15 residues. The CDR3 DNA follows: TGCGCCACCCGGGGGGGGAGAATGCCCTACAATGAGCAGTTCTTC. Encoded protein: CATRGGRMPYNEQFF.

The chain uses TRBV18 and TRBJ2-7; no clear D. The CDR3 covers 13 residues. CDR1 is KGHSH, CDR2 LQKENI, per germline. Trimming took off 0 bases at V and 0 bases at J, with 3 bases between the two ends. CDR3 sequence reads: CASSPPTSYEQYF. In DNA, the CDR3 is TGTGCCAGCTCACCACCTACCTCCTACGAGCAGTACTTC.

The V and J genes are TRBV9 and TRBJ2-1; possible D gene TRBD2, 6 bases. CDR3 length: 15 amino acids. V dropped 0 bases and J dropped 3 bases, with 10 bases sitting between them. Germline CDR1 and CDR2: SGDLS and YYNGEE. For the CDR3, the DNA is TGTGCCAGCAGCGTAGCGGGGGAGAGCTACAATGAGCAGTTCTTC. Translation: CASSVAGESYNEQFF.

This rearrangement joins TRBV6-1 to TRBJ2-3; 7 nucleotides align to TRBD1. CDR1 and CDR2 (germline): MNHNS, SASEGT. The CDR3 runs 17 residues. The junction had 8 bases not matched to a gene; V was cut back by 1 base and J by 1 base. CDR3 loop: CASSEEYRGPGTDTQYF. CDR3 DNA: TGTGCCAGCAGTGAAGAATATAGGGGGCCAGGCACAGATACGCAGTATTTT.